These T cell receptor beta chains were read from a single sample in a study of blood T cell repertoires in COVID-19. The repertoire was sequenced with immunoSEQ multiplex PCR; TCRdb's copy has only in-frame clones and lacks some. The table records around 450,000 clones, 87% of them present only once. The sample comprised PBMCs or T cells enriched from blood (not recorded which). The receptors derive from a woman aged 18-29 years with acute COVID-19. Each CDR3 is given with its conserved first and last residue. The D gene is left open where the match is weak. A row's size may be missing; if present it is once, few, many or a size class.

CDR3aa | CDR3nt | d_gene | abundance | j_gene | v_gene
CASSREGDYGYTF | TGTGCCAGTAGCCGAGAGGGCGATTATGGCTACACCTTC | NA | NA | TRBJ1-2 | TRBV19
CASSSYRGAPDTQYF | TGTGCCAGCAGCTCCTACAGGGGCGCACCAGATACGCAGTATTTT | TRBD1 | NA | TRBJ2-3 | TRBV11-2
CASSKTGINQPQHF | TGTGCCAGTAGTAAGACAGGTATCAATCAGCCCCAGCATTTT | NA | NA | TRBJ1-5 | TRBV19
CASSLAAQGPNSPLHF | TGTGCCAGCAGCTTAGCGGCCCAGGGCCCCAATTCACCCCTCCACTTT | NA | once | TRBJ1-6 | TRBV7-2
CASSPSGGGDTEAFF | TGTGCCAGCAGCCCCTCAGGGGGCGGGGACACTGAAGCTTTCTTT | TRBD1 | NA | TRBJ1-1 | TRBV9
CASSPGQEGNQPQHF | TGTGCCAGCTCACCCGGACAGGAAGGCAATCAGCCCCAGCATTTT | TRBD1 | few | TRBJ1-5 | TRBV18
CASSSTGAGYTF | TGTGCCAGCAGCTCCACAGGGGCCGGCTACACCTTC | TRBD1 | NA | TRBJ1-2 | TRBV3-1/TRBV3-2
CASSLALRTANYGYTF | TGTGCCAGCAGCTTAGCCCTGAGGACAGCTAACTATGGCTACACCTTC | NA | NA | TRBJ1-2 | TRBV7-2
CASSQHWTGRYEQYF | TGCGCCAGCAGCCAACATTGGACAGGGCGCTACGAGCAGTACTTC | TRBD1 | NA | TRBJ2-7 | TRBV4-1
CASSSVAEHEQFF | TGTGCCAGCAGTTCCGTAGCGGAGCATGAGCAGTTCTTC | NA | NA | TRBJ2-1 | TRBV6-2/TRBV6-3
CASSQESRAGQPQHF | TGTGCCAGCAGCCAAGAAAGCAGGGCCGGGCAGCCCCAGCATTTT | NA | NA | TRBJ1-5 | TRBV4-2
CASSQDHTRRGVDNQPQHF | TGCGCCAGCAGCCAAGATCATACACGGAGGGGAGTCGACAATCAGCCCCAGCATTTT | NA | once | TRBJ1-5 | TRBV4-1
CATSSARTSLNEQFF | TGTGCCACCAGCAGTGCCAGGACTAGCCTCAATGAGCAGTTCTTC | TRBD2 | NA | TRBJ2-1 | TRBV15
CASSYSKAWGDYGYTF | TGTGCCAGCAGTTACTCGAAGGCTTGGGGCGACTATGGCTACACCTTC | NA | NA | TRBJ1-2 | TRBV6-5
CASSIQGVGTGELFF | TGTGCCAGCAGCATACAGGGGGTGGGCACCGGGGAGCTGTTTTTT | TRBD1 | NA | TRBJ2-2 | TRBV11-2
CASSAWGRTNEKLFF | TGTGCCAGCAGTGCTTGGGGCAGGACTAATGAAAAACTGTTTTTT | NA | NA | TRBJ1-4 | TRBV2
CASSTLDLGEGPSTDTQYF | TGTGCCAGCAGTACCCTCGATCTTGGGGAGGGGCCTAGCACAGATACGCAGTATTTT | TRBD2 | NA | TRBJ2-3 | TRBV2
CASSLLAGHEQFF | TGTGCCAGCAGTTTACTAGCGGGACATGAGCAGTTCTTC | TRBD2 | NA | TRBJ2-1 | TRBV6-5
CASSSVDRGIYEQYF | TGCGCCAGCAGCAGTGTGGACAGGGGCATCTACGAGCAGTACTTC | TRBD1 | NA | TRBJ2-7 | TRBV4-3
CASSRSGGDGEQYF | TGCGCCAGCAGTCGTAGCGGGGGGGACGGCGAGCAGTACTTC | TRBD2 | NA | TRBJ2-7 | TRBV10-2
CASSHTGTLSYEQYF | TGTGCCAGCAGCCACACCGGGACTTTATCCTACGAGCAGTACTTC | NA | NA | TRBJ2-7 | TRBV14
CASSSGQGRGNSPLHF | TGTGCCAGCAGCTCAGGACAGGGGCGCGGAAATTCACCCCTCCACTTT | TRBD1 | NA | TRBJ1-6 | TRBV7-9
CASRARQGTEAFF | TGTGCCAGCAGAGCTCGACAGGGTACTGAAGCTTTCTTT | TRBD1 | once | TRBJ1-1 | TRBV6-5
CASSQDPRDTLAKNIQYF | TGCGCCAGCAGCCAAGATCCTAGGGACACACTAGCCAAAAACATTCAGTACTTC | NA | NA | TRBJ2-4 | TRBV4-1
CASCGSDFYGYTF | TGTGCCAGCTGTGGCTCGGACTTCTATGGCTACACCTTC | NA | NA | TRBJ1-2 | TRBV12-3/TRBV12-4
CASSEGGNSPLHF | TGCGCCAGCAGTGAGGGAGGCAATTCACCCCTCCACTTT | NA | NA | TRBJ1-6 | TRBV10-1
CASSEPQGFDSPLHF | TGTGCCAGCAGTGAACCCCAGGGATTTGATTCACCCCTCCACTTT | NA | NA | TRBJ1-6 | TRBV2
CASSLGTAEQYF | TGTGCCAGCAGCTTAGGTACAGCCGAGCAGTACTTC | NA | NA | TRBJ2-7 | TRBV7-9
CASSTDSNYGYTF | TGTGCCAGCAGCACGGACAGCAACTATGGCTACACCTTC | NA | NA | TRBJ1-2 | TRBV11-2
CATLGGRGYNEQFF | TGTGCCACACTTGGCGGGCGAGGCTACAATGAGCAGTTCTTC | NA | NA | TRBJ2-1 | TRBV19
CASSYSFRVPYGYTF | TGTGCCAGCAGTTACTCGTTCAGGGTGCCCTATGGCTACACCTTC | NA | once | TRBJ1-2 | TRBV6-2/TRBV6-3
CASSLAASGRGSEQFF | TGTGCCAGCAGCTTAGCGGCTAGCGGGAGAGGAAGTGAGCAGTTCTTC | TRBD2 | NA | TRBJ2-1 | TRBV7-8
CASSFSGLGGYTF | TGTGCCAGCAGTTTTTCGGGTCTCGGTGGCTACACCTTC | NA | NA | TRBJ1-2 | TRBV27
CASSPRGLAGVQYNEQFF | TGTGCCAGCAGCCCACGAGGACTAGCGGGAGTCCAGTACAATGAGCAGTTCTTC | TRBD2 | NA | TRBJ2-1 | TRBV7-9
CASGLRGTGLVPNTGELFF | TGTGCTAGTGGTTTGAGGGGGACAGGGTTGGTCCCGAACACCGGGGAGCTGTTTTTT | TRBD1 | once | TRBJ2-2 | TRBV12-5
CASSSTGGGYEQYF | TGTGCCAGCAGTTCGACAGGGGGGGGCTACGAGCAGTACTTC | TRBD1 | NA | TRBJ2-7 | TRBV27
CAMAGTDDYGYTF | TGTGCCATGGCAGGGACAGACGATTATGGCTACACCTTC | TRBD1 | NA | TRBJ1-2 | TRBV27
CASNSFDTDTQYF | TGTGCCAGCAACTCGTTCGACACAGATACGCAGTATTTT | NA | once | TRBJ2-3 | TRBV2
CASSLEGGVILAQYF | NA | NA | NA | TRBJ2-5 | TRBV7-6
CASSLIVAGGSDTQYF | TGTGCCAGCAGTTTAATCGTAGCGGGAGGTTCAGATACGCAGTATTTT | TRBD2 | NA | TRBJ2-3 | TRBV27
CASSTGTGELFF | TGTGCCAGCAGTACAGGTACCGGGGAGCTGTTTTTT | NA | NA | TRBJ2-2 | TRBV12-3/TRBV12-4
CASSQSGGGEQFF | TGTGCCAGCAGCCAGTCAGGGGGCGGTGAGCAGTTCTTC | TRBD1 | once | TRBJ2-1 | TRBV3-1/TRBV3-2
CATSWGLADYEQYF | TGTGCCACCTCCTGGGGACTAGCGGACTACGAGCAGTACTTC | TRBD2 | NA | TRBJ2-7 | TRBV19
CASRYGRSTDTQYF | TGTGCCAGCAGGTACGGCAGGAGCACAGATACGCAGTATTTT | NA | NA | TRBJ2-3 | TRBV6-5
CASSRQQGSYNSPLHF | TGTGCCAGCAGCCGGCAACAGGGGAGCTATAATTCACCCCTCCACTTT | TRBD1 | NA | TRBJ1-6 | TRBV3-1/TRBV3-2
CASSTATHRVTGELFF | TGTGCCAGTAGTACCGCAACCCACAGGGTTACCGGGGAGCTGTTTTTT | NA | NA | TRBJ2-2 | TRBV19
CAGRAGGTTDTQYF | TGTGCCGGAAGAGCGGGGGGCACCACAGATACGCAGTATTTT | TRBD2 | NA | TRBJ2-3 | TRBV7-8
CASSTGQGAESYEQYF | TGTGCCAGCAGCACGGGACAGGGGGCGGAGTCCTACGAGCAGTACTTC | NA | NA | TRBJ2-7 | TRBV21-1
CASGGGNTEAFF | TGTGCCAGTGGGGGGGGGAACACTGAAGCTTTCTTT | NA | NA | TRBJ1-1 | TRBV19